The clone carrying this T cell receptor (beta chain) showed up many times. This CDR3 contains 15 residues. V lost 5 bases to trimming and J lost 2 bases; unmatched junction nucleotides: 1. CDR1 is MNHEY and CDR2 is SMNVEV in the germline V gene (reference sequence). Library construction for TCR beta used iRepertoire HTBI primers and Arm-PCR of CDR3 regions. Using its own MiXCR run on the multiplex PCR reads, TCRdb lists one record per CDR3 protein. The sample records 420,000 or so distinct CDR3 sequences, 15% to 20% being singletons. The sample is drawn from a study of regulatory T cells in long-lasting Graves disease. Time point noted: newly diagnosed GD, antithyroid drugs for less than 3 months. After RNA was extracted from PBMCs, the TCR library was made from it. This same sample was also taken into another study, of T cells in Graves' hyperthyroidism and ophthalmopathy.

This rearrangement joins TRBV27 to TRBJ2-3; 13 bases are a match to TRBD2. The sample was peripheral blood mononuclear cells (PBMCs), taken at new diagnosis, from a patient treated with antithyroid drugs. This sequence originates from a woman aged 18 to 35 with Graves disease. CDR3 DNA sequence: TGTGCCAGCAGTGGACTAGCGGGAGTCACAGATACGCAGTATTTT. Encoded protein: CASSGLAGVTDTQYF.